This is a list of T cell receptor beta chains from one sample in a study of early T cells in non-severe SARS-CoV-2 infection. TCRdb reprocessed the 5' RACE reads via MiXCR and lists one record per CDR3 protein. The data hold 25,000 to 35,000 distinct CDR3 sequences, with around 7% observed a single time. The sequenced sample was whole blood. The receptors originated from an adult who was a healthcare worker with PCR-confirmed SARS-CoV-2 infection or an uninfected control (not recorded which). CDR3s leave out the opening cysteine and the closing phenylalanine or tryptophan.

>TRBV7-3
ASSFREDTEAF
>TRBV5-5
ASNRGAMNTEAF
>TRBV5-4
ASRDPDVGTQY
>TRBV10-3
ATQAGSNTGELF
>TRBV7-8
ASSLRQGRMYTEAF
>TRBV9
ASSVEWGGYGYT
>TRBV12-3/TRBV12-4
ASSSRGSNQPQH
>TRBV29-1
SVDLAGGDTGELF
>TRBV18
ASSQGGGPTYGYT
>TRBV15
ATSTRASQETQY
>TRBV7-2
ASSLAAFSSYEQY
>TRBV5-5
ASSLFMFSGGDTQY
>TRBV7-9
ASSFGGTDTQY
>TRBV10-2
ATTTSGSMNEQF
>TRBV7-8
ASSPRALGEQY
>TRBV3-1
ASSHDSNNEQF
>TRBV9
ASSVEGMNTEAF
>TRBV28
ASSSGSIGGYT